This T cell receptor (beta chain) emerged from a study of CD8 T cells in ankylosing spondylitis. Study results and limitations: Some motif variants were previously reported in reactive arthritis synovial fluid and blood. A motif in TCR beta, a set of roughly eight highly homologous variants, appeared characteristic of ankylosing spondylitis blood. Researchers reportedly found disease-linked clones significantly enriched in matched ankylosing spondylitis synovial fluid.

Libraries of TCR beta came from quantitative 5'-RACE with molecular barcodes. TCRdb passed the 5' RACE reads through MiXCR, listing each CDR3 protein once. The top ten hold around 14% of the sample, which has about 210,000 distinct CDR3 sequences, about 7% seen once. Germline CDR1 MNHEY, CDR2 SVGEGT. Trimming removed 8 bases from V and 3 bases from J; junction bases left unmatched: 1. This CDR3 is 13 amino acids long. This clonotype has at least ten counts. Its target is not known. The gene calls are TRBV6-2 or TRBV6-3 and TRBJ1-5; TRBD1 matches 10 bases. This sequence originates from a male donor with ankylosing spondylitis. Sequenced material: blood, either unsorted or a sorted T cell fraction (not recorded which). In nucleotides, the CDR3 is TGTGCCAGCGGGACAGGGGTCAATCAGCCCCAGCATTTT. Residues: CASGTGVNQPQHF.